This TCR beta chain was sequenced during a study of blood T cell repertoires in COVID-19. Produced via immunoSEQ multiplex PCR; TCRdb's table is partial and in-frame only. Among approximately 280,000 clones listed, about 89% were seen once. CDR1 MNHEY and CDR2 SVGEGT come from the germline V gene. This CDR3 region has 15 residues. V shed 6 bases and J shed 3 bases, with 14 bases lying between them. The clonotype originates from a middle-aged man with acute or convalescent COVID-19. This rearrangement joins TRBV6-2 or TRBV6-3 to TRBJ1-4; D is ambiguous. Material for sequencing was peripheral blood. CDR3 sequence reads: CASSRHRVANEKLFF. CDR3 nucleotide sequence: TGTGCCAGCAGCCGCCACCGGGTCGCTAATGAAAAACTGTTTTTT.